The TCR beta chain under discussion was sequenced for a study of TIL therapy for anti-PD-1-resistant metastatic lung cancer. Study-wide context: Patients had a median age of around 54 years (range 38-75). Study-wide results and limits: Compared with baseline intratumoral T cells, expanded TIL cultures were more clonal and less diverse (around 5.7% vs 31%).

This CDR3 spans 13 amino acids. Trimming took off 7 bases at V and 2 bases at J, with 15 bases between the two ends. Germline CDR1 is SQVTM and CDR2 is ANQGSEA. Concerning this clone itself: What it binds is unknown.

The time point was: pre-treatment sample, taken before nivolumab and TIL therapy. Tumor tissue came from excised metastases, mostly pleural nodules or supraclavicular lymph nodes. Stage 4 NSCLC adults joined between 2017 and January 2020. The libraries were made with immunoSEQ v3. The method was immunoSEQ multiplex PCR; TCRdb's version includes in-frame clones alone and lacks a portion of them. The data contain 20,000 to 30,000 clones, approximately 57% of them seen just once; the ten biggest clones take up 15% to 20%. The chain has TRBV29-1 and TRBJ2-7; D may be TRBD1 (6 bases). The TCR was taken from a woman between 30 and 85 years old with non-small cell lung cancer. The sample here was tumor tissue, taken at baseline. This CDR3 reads CSASSGQAYEQYF. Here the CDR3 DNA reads TGCAGCGCATCCTCGGGACAAGCCTACGAGCAGTACTTC.